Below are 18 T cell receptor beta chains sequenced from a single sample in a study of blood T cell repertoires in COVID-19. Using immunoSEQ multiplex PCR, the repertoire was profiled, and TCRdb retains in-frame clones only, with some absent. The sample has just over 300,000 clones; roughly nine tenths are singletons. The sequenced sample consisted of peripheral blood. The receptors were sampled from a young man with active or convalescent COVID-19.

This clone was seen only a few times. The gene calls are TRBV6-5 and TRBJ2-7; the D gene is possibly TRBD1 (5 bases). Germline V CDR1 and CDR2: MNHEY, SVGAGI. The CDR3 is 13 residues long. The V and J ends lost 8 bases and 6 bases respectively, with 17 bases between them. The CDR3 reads CASHRKGIGEQYF. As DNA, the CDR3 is TGTGCCAGCCACAGAAAGGGGATAGGCGAGCAGTACTTC.

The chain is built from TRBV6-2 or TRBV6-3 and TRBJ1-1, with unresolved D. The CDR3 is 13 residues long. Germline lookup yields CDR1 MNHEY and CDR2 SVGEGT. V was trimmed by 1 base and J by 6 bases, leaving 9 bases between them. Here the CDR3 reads CASSYWRASEAFF. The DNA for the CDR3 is TGTGCCAGCAGTTACTGGAGGGCATCTGAAGCTTTCTTT.

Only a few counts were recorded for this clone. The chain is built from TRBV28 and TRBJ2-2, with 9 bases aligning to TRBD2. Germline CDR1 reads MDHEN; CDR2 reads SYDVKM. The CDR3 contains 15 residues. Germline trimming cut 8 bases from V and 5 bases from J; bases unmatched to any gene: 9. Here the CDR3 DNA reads TGTGCCAGCCGAATAGCGGGAGAAGAAACCGGGGAGCTGTTTTTT. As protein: CASRIAGEETGELFF.

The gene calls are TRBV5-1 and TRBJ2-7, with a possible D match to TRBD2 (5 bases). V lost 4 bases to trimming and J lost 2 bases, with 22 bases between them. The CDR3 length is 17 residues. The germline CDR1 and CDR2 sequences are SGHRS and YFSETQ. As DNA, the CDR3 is TGCGCCAGCAGCCCCGCTTTAATTGGCGGGCTAACCTACGAGCAGTACTTC. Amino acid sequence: CASSPALIGGLTYEQYF.

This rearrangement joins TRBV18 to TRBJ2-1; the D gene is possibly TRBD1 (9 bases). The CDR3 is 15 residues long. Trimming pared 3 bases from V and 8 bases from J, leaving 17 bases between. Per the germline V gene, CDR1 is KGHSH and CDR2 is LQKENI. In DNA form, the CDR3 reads TGTGCCAGCTCACCCGGGAGGGACAGGGTCGATGAGCAGTTCTTC. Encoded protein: CASSPGRDRVDEQFF.

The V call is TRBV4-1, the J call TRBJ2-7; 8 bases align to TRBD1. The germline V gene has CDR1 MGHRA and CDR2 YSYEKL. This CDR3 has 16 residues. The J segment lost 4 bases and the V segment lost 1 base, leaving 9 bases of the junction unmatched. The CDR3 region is CASSQGGGTGQYEQYF. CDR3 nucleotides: TGCGCCAGCAGCCAAGGAGGCGGGACAGGCCAATACGAGCAGTACTTC.

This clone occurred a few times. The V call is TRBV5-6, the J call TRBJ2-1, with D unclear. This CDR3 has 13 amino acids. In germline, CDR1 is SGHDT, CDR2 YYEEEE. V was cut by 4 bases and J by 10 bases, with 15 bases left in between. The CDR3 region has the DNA TGTGCCAGCAGCATCCTGAGCCGCCGAGAGCAGTTCTTC. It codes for CASSILSRREQFF. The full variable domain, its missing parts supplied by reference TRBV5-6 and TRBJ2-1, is DAGVTQSPTHLIKTRGQQVTLRCSPKSGHDTVSWYQQALGQGPQFIFQYYEEEERQRGNFPDRFSGHQFPNYSSELNVNALLLGDSALYLCASSILSRREQFFGPGTRLTVL.

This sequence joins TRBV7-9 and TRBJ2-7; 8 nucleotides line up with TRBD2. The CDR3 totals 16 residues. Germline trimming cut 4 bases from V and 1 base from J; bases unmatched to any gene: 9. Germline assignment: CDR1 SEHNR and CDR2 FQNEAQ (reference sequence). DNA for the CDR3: TGTGCCAGCAGCTCACCGAGGAGCGGGGGTTCCTACGAGCAGTACTTC. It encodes CASSSPRSGGSYEQYF. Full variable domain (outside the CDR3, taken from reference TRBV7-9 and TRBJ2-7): DTGVSQNPRHKITKRGQNVTFRCDPISEHNRLYWYRQTLGQGPEFLTYFQNEAQLEKSRLLSDRFSAERPKGSFSTLEIQRTEQGDSAMYLCASSSPRSGGSYEQYFGPGTRLTVT.

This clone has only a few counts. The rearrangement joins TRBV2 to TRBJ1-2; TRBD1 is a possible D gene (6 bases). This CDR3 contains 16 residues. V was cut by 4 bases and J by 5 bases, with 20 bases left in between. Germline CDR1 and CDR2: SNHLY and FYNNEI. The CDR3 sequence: CASSGGGSTGRYGYTF. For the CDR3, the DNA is TGTGCCAGCAGTGGTGGGGGCTCCACAGGGAGATATGGCTACACCTTC.

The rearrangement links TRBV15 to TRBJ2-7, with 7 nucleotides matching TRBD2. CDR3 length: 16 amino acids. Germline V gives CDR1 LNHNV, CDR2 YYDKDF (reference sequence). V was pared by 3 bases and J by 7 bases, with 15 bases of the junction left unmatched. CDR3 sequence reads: CATSSPGGNGGGEQYF. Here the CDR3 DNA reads TGTGCCACCAGCAGCCCCGGGGGTAATGGCGGGGGAGAGCAGTACTTC.

In nucleotides, the CDR3 is TGCGCCAGCAGTCAATCAATAGGGACTCTTCATCCCTCTGGGGCCAACGTCCTGACTTTC. This sequence encodes CASSQSIGTLHPSGANVLTF. V and J are TRBV23-1 and TRBJ2-6; D is possibly TRBD2 (6 bases). TRBV23-1 is an ORF, and what it does is uncertain. The CDR3 consists of 20 residues. Trimming took 0 bases from V and 0 from J, leaving 18 bases between them.

CDR3 sequence (DNA): TGTGCCAGCAGCCGGGACAGAAACTACGAGCAGTACTTC. Amino acids: CASSRDRNYEQYF. The chain employs TRBV7-6 and TRBJ2-7; 7 bases fit TRBD1. The junction had 4 bases not matched to a gene; V was cut back by 5 bases and J by 3 bases. This CDR3 has 13 amino acids. The germline V gene encodes CDR1 SGHVS and CDR2 FNYEAQ.

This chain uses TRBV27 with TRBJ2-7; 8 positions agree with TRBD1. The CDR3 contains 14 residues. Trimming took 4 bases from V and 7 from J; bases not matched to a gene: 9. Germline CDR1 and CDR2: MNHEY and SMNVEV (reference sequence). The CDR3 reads CASSWDGTGGEQYF. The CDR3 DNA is TGTGCCAGCAGTTGGGACGGTACAGGGGGGGAGCAGTACTTC.

This chain's CDR3 is CASSEGGSNEKLFF. CDR3 coding DNA: TGCGCCAGCAGTGAAGGGGGCAGTAATGAAAAACTGTTTTTT. This chain uses TRBV10-2 with TRBJ1-4; 7 bases are shared with TRBD1. The CDR3 extends over 14 amino acids. Losses at the gene ends were 3 bases for V and 4 bases for J; bases not matched to a gene: 2. CDR1 is WSHSY, CDR2 SAAADI, per germline.

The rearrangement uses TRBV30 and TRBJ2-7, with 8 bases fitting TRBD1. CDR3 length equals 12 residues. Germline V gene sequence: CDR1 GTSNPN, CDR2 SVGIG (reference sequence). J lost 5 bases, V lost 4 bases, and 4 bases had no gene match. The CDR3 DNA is TGTGCCTGGACCGACAGGGGCCACGAGCAGTACTTC. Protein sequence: CAWTDRGHEQYF.

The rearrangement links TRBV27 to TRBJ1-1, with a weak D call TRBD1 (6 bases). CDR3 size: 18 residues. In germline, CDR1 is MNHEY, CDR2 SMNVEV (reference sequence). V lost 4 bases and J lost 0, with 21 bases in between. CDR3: CASSSRYHREDLNTEAFF. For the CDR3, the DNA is TGTGCCAGCAGTTCCCGATACCACAGGGAAGACTTGAACACTGAAGCTTTCTTT.

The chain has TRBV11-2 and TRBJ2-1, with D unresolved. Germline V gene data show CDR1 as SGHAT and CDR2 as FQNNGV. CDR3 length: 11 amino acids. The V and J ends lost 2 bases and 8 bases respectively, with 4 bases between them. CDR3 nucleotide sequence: TGTGCCAGCAGCTTATTATATGAGCAGTTCTTC. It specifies CASSLLYEQFF.

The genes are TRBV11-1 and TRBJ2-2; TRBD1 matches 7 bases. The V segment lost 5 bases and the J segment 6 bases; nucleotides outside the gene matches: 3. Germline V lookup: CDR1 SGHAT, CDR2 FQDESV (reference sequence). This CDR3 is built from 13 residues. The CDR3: CASSQDRAGELFF. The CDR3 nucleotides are TGTGCCAGCAGCCAAGACAGGGCCGGGGAGCTGTTTTTT.